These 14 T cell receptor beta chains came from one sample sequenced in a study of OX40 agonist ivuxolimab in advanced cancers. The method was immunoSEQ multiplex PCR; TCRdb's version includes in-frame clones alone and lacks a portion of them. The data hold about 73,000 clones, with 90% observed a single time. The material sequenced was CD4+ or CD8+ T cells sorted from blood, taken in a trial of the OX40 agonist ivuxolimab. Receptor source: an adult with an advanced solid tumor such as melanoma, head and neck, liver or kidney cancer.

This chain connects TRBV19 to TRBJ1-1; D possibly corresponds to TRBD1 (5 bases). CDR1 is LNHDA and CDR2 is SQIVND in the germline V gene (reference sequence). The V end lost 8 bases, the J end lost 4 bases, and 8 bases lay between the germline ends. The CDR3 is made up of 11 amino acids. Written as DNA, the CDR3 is TGTGCCAGTTTGAGGGGCACTGAAGCTTTCTTT. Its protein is CASLRGTEAFF.

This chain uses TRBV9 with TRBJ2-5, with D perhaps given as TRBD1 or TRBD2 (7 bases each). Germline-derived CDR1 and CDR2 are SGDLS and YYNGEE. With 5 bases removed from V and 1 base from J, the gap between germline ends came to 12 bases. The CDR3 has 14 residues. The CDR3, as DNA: TGTGCCAGCAGTGGGGGGGACAGCCAAGAGACCCAGTACTTC. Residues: CASSGGDSQETQYF.

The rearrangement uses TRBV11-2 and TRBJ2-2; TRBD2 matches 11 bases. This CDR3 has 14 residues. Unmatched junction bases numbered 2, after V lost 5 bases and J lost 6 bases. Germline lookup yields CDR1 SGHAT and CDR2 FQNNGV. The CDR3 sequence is CASSLSGGAGELFF. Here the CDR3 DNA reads TGTGCCAGCAGCCTTAGCGGGGGGGCCGGGGAGCTGTTTTTT. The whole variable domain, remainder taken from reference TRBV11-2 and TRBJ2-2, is EAGVAQSPRYKIIEKRQSVAFWCNPISGHATLYWYQQILGQGPKLLIQFQNNGVVDDSQLPKDRFSAERLKGVDSTLKIQPAKLEDSAVYLCASSLSGGAGELFFGEGSRLTVL.

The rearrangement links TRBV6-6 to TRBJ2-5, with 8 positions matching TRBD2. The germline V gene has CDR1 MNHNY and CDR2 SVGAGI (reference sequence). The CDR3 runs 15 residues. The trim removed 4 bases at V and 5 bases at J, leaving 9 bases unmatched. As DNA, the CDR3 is TGTGCCAGCAGTTTGGCCAGCGGGAGTTTTGAGACCCAGTACTTC. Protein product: CASSLASGSFETQYF.

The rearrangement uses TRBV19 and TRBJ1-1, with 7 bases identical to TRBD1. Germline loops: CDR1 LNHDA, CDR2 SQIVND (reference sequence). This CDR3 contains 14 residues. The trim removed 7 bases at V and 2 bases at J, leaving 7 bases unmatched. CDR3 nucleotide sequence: TGTGCCAGTATCCTGACAGGGATTAACACTGAAGCTTTCTTT. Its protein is CASILTGINTEAFF.

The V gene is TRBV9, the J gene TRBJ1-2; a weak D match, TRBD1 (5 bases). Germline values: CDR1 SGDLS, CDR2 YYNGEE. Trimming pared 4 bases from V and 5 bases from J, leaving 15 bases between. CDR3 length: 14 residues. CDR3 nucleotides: TGTGCCAGCAGCCCTTCAGGGATTGGATATGGCTACACCTTC. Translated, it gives CASSPSGIGYGYTF.

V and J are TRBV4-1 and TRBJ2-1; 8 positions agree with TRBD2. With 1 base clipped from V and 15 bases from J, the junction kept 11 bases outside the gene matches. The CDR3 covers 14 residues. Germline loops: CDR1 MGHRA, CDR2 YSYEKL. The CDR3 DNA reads TGCGCCAGCAGCCAAGGGACTAGCCAGACGCAGCGGTTCTTC. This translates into CASSQGTSQTQRFF.

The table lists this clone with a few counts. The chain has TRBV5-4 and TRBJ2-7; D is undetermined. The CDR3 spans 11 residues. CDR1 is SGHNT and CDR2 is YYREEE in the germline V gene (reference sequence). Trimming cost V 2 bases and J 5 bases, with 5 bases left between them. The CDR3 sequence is CASSLMNEQYF. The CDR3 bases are TGTGCCAGCAGCTTAATGAACGAGCAGTACTTC.

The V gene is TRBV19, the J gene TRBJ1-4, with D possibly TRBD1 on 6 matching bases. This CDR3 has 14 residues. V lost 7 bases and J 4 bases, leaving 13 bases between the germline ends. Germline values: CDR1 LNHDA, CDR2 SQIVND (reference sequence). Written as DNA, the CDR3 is TGTGCCAGTAAAGAGGGGGGGTATAATGAAAAACTGTTTTTT. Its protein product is CASKEGGYNEKLFF.

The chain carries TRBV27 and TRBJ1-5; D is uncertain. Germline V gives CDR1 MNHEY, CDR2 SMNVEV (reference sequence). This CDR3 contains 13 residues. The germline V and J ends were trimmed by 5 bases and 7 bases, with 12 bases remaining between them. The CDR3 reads CASSRGIGQPQHF. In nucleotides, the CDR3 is TGTGCCAGCAGTCGAGGGATAGGGCAGCCCCAGCATTTT.

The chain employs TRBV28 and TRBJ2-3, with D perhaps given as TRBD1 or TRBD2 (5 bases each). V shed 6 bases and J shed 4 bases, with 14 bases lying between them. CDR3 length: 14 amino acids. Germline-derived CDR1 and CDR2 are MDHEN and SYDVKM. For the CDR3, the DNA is TGTGCCAGCAGCCCGGTTGGGGGACCAGATACGCAGTATTTT. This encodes CASSPVGGPDTQYF. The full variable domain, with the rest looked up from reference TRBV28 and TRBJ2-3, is DVKVTQSSRYLVKRTGEKVFLECVQDMDHENMFWYRQDPGLGLRLIYFSYDVKMKEKGDIPEGYSVSREKKERFSLILESASTNQTSMYLCASSPVGGPDTQYFGPGTRLTVL.

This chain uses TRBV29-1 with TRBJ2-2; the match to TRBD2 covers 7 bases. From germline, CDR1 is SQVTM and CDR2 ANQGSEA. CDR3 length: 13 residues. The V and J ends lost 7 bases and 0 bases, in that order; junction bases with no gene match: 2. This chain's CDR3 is CSALAANTGELFF. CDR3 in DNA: TGCAGCGCCCTAGCGGCGAACACCGGGGAGCTGTTTTTT.

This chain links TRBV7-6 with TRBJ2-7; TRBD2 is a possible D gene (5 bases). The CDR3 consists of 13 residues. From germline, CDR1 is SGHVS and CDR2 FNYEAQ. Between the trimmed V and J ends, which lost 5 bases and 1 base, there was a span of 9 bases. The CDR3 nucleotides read TGTGCCAGCAGCCGGGAAGGATCCTACGAGCAGTACTTC. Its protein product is CASSREGSYEQYF.

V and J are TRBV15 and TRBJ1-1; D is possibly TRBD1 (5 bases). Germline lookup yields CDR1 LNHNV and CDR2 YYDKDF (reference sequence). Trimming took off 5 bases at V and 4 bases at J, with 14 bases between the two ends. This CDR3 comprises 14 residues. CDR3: CATSPDTGGTEAFF. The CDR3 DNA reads TGTGCCACCAGCCCTGACACGGGGGGCACTGAAGCTTTCTTT.